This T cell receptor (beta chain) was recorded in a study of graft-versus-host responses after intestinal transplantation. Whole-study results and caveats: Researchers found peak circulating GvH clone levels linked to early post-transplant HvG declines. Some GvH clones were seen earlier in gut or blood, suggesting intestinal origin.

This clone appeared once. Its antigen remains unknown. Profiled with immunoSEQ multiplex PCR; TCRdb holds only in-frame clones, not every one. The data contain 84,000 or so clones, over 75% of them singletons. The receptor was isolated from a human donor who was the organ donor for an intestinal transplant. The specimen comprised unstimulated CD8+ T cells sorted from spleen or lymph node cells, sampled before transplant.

The CDR3 loop is CASSPKEGIAGANVLTF. In nucleotides, the CDR3 is TGTGCCAGCAGCCCCAAAGAGGGCATCGCTGGGGCCAACGTCCTGACTTTC. The chain links TRBV9 to TRBJ2-6; possibly TRBD2 for D (5 bases). V was trimmed by 4 bases and J by 2 bases, leaving 16 bases between them. The germline gives CDR1 SGDLS, CDR2 YYNGEE. CDR3 size: 17 residues.